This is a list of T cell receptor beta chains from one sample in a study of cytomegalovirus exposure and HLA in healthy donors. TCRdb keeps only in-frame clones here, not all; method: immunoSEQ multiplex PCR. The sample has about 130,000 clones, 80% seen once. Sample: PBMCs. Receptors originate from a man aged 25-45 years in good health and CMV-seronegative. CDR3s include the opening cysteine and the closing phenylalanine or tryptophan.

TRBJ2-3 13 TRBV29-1 CSARRGGTDTQYF
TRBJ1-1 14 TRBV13 CASSGGDREEEAFF
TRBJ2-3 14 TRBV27 CASSLPSDTDTQYF
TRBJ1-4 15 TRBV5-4 CASSIDRVTNEKLFF
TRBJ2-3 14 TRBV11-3 CASSLSGPTDTQYF
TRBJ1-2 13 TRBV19 CASSSTGDYGYTF
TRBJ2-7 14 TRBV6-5 CASSYSSEDYEQYF
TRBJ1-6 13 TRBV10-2 CASSGVVNSPLHF
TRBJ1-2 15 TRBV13 CASSPGLGLNYGYTF
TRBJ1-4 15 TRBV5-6 CASSGAVYRGEKLFF
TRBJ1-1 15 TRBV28 CASRQEAGLISSAFF
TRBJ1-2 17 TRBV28 CASRVGGTGDRGFGYTF
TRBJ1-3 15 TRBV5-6 CASSLGPVSGNTIYF
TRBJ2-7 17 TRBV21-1 CASSKDGDRGGPDEQYF
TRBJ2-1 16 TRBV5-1 CASTLPGLAGRNEQFF
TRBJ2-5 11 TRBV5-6 CASSLGTGQYF
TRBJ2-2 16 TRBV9 CASSVTSRQNTGELFF
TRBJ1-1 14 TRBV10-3 CAISDSSTGLEAFF
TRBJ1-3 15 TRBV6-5 CASGGQFVSGNTIYF
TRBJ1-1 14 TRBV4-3 CASSQRQGWTEAFF
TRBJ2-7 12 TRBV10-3 CAIGEAHDEQYF
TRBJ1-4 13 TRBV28 CASSRTINEKLFF
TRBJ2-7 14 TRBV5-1 CASSDSGTIDEQYF
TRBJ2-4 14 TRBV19 CASTDGTGGYIQYF
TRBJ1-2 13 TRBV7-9 CASSLEERGGYTF
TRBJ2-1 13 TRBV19 CASSRAAGSEQFF
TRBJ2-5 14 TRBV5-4 CASSSRGAAETQYF
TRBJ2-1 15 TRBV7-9 CASSLRAGGFNEQFF
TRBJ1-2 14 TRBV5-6 CASSRSGQPWGYTF
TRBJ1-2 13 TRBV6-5 CASSYPGSYGYTF
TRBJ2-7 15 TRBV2 CASSYSGTGDYEQYF
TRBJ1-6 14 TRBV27 CASSFGGAPSPLHF
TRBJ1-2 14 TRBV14 CASSQMGQGDGYTF
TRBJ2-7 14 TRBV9 CASSVYSDPMEQYF
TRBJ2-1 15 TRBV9 CASSQSGRNYNEQFF
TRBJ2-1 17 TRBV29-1 CSVSGPLGLAGGVGQFF
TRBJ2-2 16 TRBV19 CATSLKLAGGTGELFF
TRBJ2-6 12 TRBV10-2 CASLEGANVLTF
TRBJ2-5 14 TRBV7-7 CASSLTGRQETQYF
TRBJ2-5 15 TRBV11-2 CASSHRDRGEETQYF
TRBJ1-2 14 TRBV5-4 CASSLVQGYYGYTF
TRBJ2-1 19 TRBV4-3 CASSQEEASGRATYNEQFF
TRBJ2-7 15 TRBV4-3 CASSQDRGEFAEQYF
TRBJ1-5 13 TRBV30 CAWSKGVGQPQHF
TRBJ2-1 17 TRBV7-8 CASSPFAIGGVYNEQFF
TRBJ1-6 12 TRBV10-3 CATGTVNSPLHF
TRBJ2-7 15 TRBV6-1 CASSEGLAGVSEQYF
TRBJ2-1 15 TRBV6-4 CASSTNELGIREQFF
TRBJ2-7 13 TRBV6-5 CASSYSGSNEQYF
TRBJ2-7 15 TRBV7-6 CASSPGLAGGREQYF
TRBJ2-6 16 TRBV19 CASSIGGLHGANVLTF
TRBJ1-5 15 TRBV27 CASSPYRGLNQPQHF
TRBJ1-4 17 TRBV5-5 CASTVGTAIWANEKLFF
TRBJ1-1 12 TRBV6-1 CASGQGNTKAFF